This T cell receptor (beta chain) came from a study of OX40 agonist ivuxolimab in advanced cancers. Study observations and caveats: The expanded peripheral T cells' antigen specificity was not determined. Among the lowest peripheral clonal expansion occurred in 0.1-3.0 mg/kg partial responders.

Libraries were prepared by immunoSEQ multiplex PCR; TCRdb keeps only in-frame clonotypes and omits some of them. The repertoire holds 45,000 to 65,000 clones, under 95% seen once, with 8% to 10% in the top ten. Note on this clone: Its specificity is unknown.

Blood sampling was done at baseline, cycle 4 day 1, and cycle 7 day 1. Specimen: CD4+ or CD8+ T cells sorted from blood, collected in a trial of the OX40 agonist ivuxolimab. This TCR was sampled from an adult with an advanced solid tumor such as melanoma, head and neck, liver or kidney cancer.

CDR3 amino acids: CASSSGQVNGYTF. In DNA form, the CDR3 reads TGTGCCAGCAGCTCGGGACAGGTTAATGGCTACACCTTC. This chain connects TRBV6-6 to TRBJ1-2; 8 bases fit TRBD1. The CDR3 has 13 amino acids. Germline loops: CDR1 MNHNY, CDR2 SVGAGI (reference sequence). V shed 6 bases, J shed 6 bases, and the junction held 6 bases outside the gene matches.